The text below deals with one TCR beta chain. This record belongs to a study of shared clonotypes between healthy human individuals. The data were produced by immunoSEQ multiplex PCR, yet TCRdb's version contains in-frame clones alone and is incomplete. The table has some 2 million clones, approximately 94% seen once; the top ten hold less than 1.5%. Selected positively for CCR7 and CD45RO-negative, naive CD8 cells excluded terminally differentiated effector memory CD45RA+ cells. Germline CDR1 PRHDT, CDR2 FYEKMQ (reference sequence). This CDR3 region has 13 residues. Deletions cut 0 bases from V and 5 bases from J, with 6 bases between.

Sequences were obtained from naive CD8+ T cells sorted from blood. This receptor was obtained from a man between 18 and 35 years old in good health. This sequence joins TRBV13 and TRBJ2-3; D uncertain. CDR3 sequence reads: CASSLGPIDTQYF. In DNA, the CDR3 is TGTGCCAGCAGCTTAGGCCCGATAGATACGCAGTATTTT.